Listed below are T cell receptor beta chains from one sample, sequenced in a study of blood T cell repertoires in COVID-19. Method: immunoSEQ multiplex PCR; TCRdb's copy keeps in-frame clones and lacks some. The profile shows 20,000 to 25,000 clones, 80% to 85% of them singletons. Sequenced: peripheral blood. The receptor source for this set is a man between 35 and 55 years old with acute or convalescent COVID-19. Both conserved end residues are part of each CDR3. The order of the fields is V gene, D gene, CDR3 protein. D genes are given only for firm matches.

V gene: TRBV30; D gene: .; CDR3 protein: CAWSVEADSPLHF
V gene: TRBV11-3; D gene: TRBD1; CDR3 protein: CASSLGTALEEEQFF
V gene: TRBV24-1; D gene: TRBD1; CDR3 protein: CATSDPGQGAWTGELFF
V gene: TRBV3-1/TRBV3-2; D gene: TRBD1; CDR3 protein: CASSLGQGAAEAFF
V gene: TRBV7-2; D gene: .; CDR3 protein: CASSLGAGVQETQYF
V gene: TRBV30; D gene: TRBD1; CDR3 protein: CAWSVSGQGVSQFF
V gene: TRBV14; D gene: .; CDR3 protein: CASSPIQTYGYTF
V gene: TRBV20-1; D gene: TRBD1; CDR3 protein: CSASRQGAASPLHF
V gene: TRBV5-1; D gene: TRBD1; CDR3 protein: CASSLERTTGSYEQYF
V gene: TRBV5-1; D gene: .; CDR3 protein: CASSLDSSNQPQHF
V gene: TRBV7-9; D gene: .; CDR3 protein: CASSLGSGAEQYF
V gene: TRBV6-6; D gene: .; CDR3 protein: CASSYSARNYGYTF
V gene: TRBV25-1; D gene: TRBD2; CDR3 protein: CASRPSLPGLVGGEQFF
V gene: TRBV27; D gene: .; CDR3 protein: CASSFNRGLLTGANVLTF
V gene: TRBV29-1; D gene: .; CDR3 protein: CSVLDSNYGYTF
V gene: TRBV4-2; D gene: TRBD2; CDR3 protein: CASSQWTSGNYEQYF
V gene: TRBV4-1; D gene: TRBD2; CDR3 protein: CASSAQLQLAGGHETQYF
V gene: TRBV7-2; D gene: .; CDR3 protein: CASSLATQGRETQYF
V gene: TRBV15; D gene: .; CDR3 protein: CATSSRGQNTGELFF
V gene: TRBV6-6; D gene: .; CDR3 protein: CASSYESQGRTEAFF
V gene: TRBV4-1; D gene: .; CDR3 protein: CASSPHQEATNEKLFF
V gene: TRBV19; D gene: .; CDR3 protein: CASSIDAHNQPQHF
V gene: TRBV27; D gene: .; CDR3 protein: CASSLSSTQDYEQYF
V gene: TRBV3-1/TRBV3-2; D gene: TRBD1; CDR3 protein: CASSQYGTGSYEQYF
V gene: TRBV21-1; D gene: .; CDR3 protein: CVSSKVYGGVTGELFF
V gene: TRBV12-5; D gene: .; CDR3 protein: CASGFRDQETQYF
V gene: TRBV30; D gene: .; CDR3 protein: CAWSEGRDQPQHF
V gene: TRBV30; D gene: .; CDR3 protein: CAWSTTAVSTYEQYF
V gene: TRBV7-2; D gene: .; CDR3 protein: CASSRGGMGGYTF
V gene: TRBV4-1; D gene: TRBD2; CDR3 protein: CASSQGLAGAYNEQFF
V gene: TRBV5-1; D gene: TRBD1; CDR3 protein: CASSSDRVYGYTF
V gene: TRBV7-9; D gene: TRBD2; CDR3 protein: CASSPGLAAEETQYF
V gene: TRBV9; D gene: TRBD1; CDR3 protein: CASSGGQGRGNSPLHF
V gene: TRBV30; D gene: TRBD2; CDR3 protein: CAWSNSGGTDTQYF
V gene: TRBV6-4; D gene: TRBD2; CDR3 protein: CASSDRLAGGNEQFF
V gene: TRBV4-3; D gene: .; CDR3 protein: CASSQKREYTEAFF
V gene: TRBV6-5; D gene: TRBD2; CDR3 protein: CASSYSLTSGNEQFF
V gene: TRBV3-1/TRBV3-2; D gene: TRBD2; CDR3 protein: CASSRRLAGDLTDTQYF
V gene: TRBV4-2; D gene: .; CDR3 protein: CASSQEEGSTDTQYF
V gene: TRBV10-1; D gene: .; CDR3 protein: CASRSGQLYEKLFF
V gene: TRBV10-2; D gene: TRBD1; CDR3 protein: CASWTGPDLHSPLHF
V gene: TRBV30; D gene: .; CDR3 protein: CAWRNPGRTGNTIYF
V gene: TRBV30; D gene: TRBD1; CDR3 protein: CAWMGQGGNTIYF
V gene: TRBV3-1/TRBV3-2; D gene: .; CDR3 protein: CASSPAGVAIYGYTF
V gene: TRBV5-1; D gene: TRBD1; CDR3 protein: CASSLAGGEKLFF
V gene: TRBV30; D gene: .; CDR3 protein: CAWNPRVANYNEQFF
V gene: TRBV5-1; D gene: .; CDR3 protein: CASSFNGGRETQYF
V gene: TRBV19; D gene: TRBD2; CDR3 protein: CASSMRLATDTQYF
V gene: TRBV27; D gene: .; CDR3 protein: CASSLFYSNQPQHF
V gene: TRBV5-1; D gene: .; CDR3 protein: CASSPGPGPHTGDTQYF
V gene: TRBV3-1/TRBV3-2; D gene: .; CDR3 protein: CASRSRGNGKETQYF
V gene: TRBV7-9; D gene: TRBD1; CDR3 protein: CASSLRGQGVPDTQYF
V gene: TRBV6-5; D gene: .; CDR3 protein: CASRPPGLNYEQYF
V gene: TRBV5-1; D gene: TRBD1; CDR3 protein: CASTYGTENTEAFF
V gene: TRBV11-1; D gene: .; CDR3 protein: CASSENGANTYEQYF
V gene: TRBV3-1/TRBV3-2; D gene: .; CDR3 protein: CASGGLLGNTIYF
V gene: TRBV18; D gene: .; CDR3 protein: CASSETAYEQYF
V gene: TRBV28; D gene: TRBD1; CDR3 protein: CASSPLRRGIGNTIYF
V gene: TRBV9; D gene: .; CDR3 protein: CASSVRGDPNEKLFF
V gene: TRBV6-5; D gene: .; CDR3 protein: CASEGGGETQYF